This T cell receptor beta chain is drawn from a study of CD8 T cells in ankylosing spondylitis. Broader study findings: What seemed typical of ankylosing spondylitis blood was a TCR beta motif built from eight highly homologous variants. The clones that were linked to disease were reported to be significantly enriched in matched synovial fluid samples from ankylosing spondylitis patients. Clones linked with disease were CD8+ and fairly uncommon in the peripheral blood.

A note on this clonotype: Antigen unknown.

Between the trimmed V and J ends, which lost 7 bases and 3 bases, there was a span of 19 bases. This CDR3 region has 16 residues. Germline V gives CDR1 MNHNS, CDR2 SASEGT. Quantitative barcoded 5'-RACE was used to prepare TCR beta libraries. Each CDR3 protein gets one entry after TCRdb re-called the 5' RACE reads with MiXCR. In the table there are roughly 35,000 distinct CDR3 sequences, around 10% of which are singletons. The sequence was obtained from a male donor with ankylosing spondylitis. The rearrangement joins TRBV6-1 to TRBJ1-5; D unresolved. The sample comprised synovial fluid, either unsorted or a sorted T cell fraction (not recorded which). The CDR3 DNA is TGTGCCAGCACAACCTTAGGAGGTTCACCCAATCAGCCCCAGCATTTT. Translated: CASTTLGGSPNQPQHF.